The entry below gives a single T cell receptor (beta chain) sequence along with its context. What it binds is unknown. Profiled with immunoSEQ multiplex PCR; TCRdb holds only in-frame clones, not every one. This sample has 70,000 to 95,000 clones, with 80% to 90% found just once. The entry originates in a study of OX40 agonist ivuxolimab in advanced cancers. Across the whole study: One patient with hepatocellular carcinoma and two with cutaneous melanoma, three in all, had partial responses. Notes on the study in general: Low normalized clonal expansion also occurred in some nonresponding patients.

V shed 6 bases, J shed 6 bases, and the junction held 9 bases outside the gene matches. In germline, CDR1 is LNHDA, CDR2 SQIVND (reference sequence). There are 15 residues in the CDR3. The rearrangement links TRBV19 to TRBJ1-2, with TRBD1 matching over 11 bases. This sample comprised CD4+ or CD8+ T cells sorted from blood, obtained in a trial of the OX40 agonist ivuxolimab. The origin of this receptor is an adult with an advanced solid tumor such as melanoma, head and neck, liver or kidney cancer. CDR3 nucleotide sequence: TGTGCCAGTAGGGGCCAGGACAGGGGGCAAGATGGCTACACCTTC. Translated: CASRGQDRGQDGYTF.